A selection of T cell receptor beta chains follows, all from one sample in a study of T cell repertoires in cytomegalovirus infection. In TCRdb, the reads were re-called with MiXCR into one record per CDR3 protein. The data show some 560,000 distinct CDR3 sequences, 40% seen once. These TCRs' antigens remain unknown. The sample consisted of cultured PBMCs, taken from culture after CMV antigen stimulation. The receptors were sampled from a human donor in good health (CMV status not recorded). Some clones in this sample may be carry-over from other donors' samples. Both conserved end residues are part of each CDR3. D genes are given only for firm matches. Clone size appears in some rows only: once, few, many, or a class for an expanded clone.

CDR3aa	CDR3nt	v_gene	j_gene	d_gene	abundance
CASSFNPRGLNTEAFF	TGTGCCAGCAGCTTCAATCCCCGAGGACTGAACACTGAAGCTTTCTTT	TRBV7-2	TRBJ1-1	.	few
CATKFSGGAYEQYF	TGTGCCACCAAATTCAGCGGGGGGGCCTACGAGCAGTACTTC	TRBV12-3/TRBV12-4	TRBJ2-7	TRBD2	.
CASSRNGNYGYTF	TGTGCCAGCAGTCGTAATGGAAACTATGGCTACACCTTC	TRBV6-5	TRBJ1-2	.	.
CASSWGQQGVRKNIQYF	TGTGCCAGCAGCTGGGGTCAACAGGGTGTCAGGAAAAACATTCAGTACTTC	TRBV7-8	TRBJ2-4	.	few
CASSSWTGQTTEAFF	TGTGCCAGCAGCTCCTGGACAGGGCAGACCACTGAAGCTTTCTTT	TRBV7-8	TRBJ1-1	TRBD1	.
CASLRGGNSYNEQFF	TGTGCCTCCCTTAGGGGCGGTAATTCCTACAATGAGCAGTTCTTC	TRBV7-9	TRBJ2-1	.	.
CASSLVWTGDQPQHF	TGTGCCAGCAGTTTAGTTTGGACAGGGGACCAGCCCCAGCATTTT	TRBV12-3/TRBV12-4	TRBJ1-5	TRBD1	few
CASKKRGNQPQHF	TGTGCCAGCAAGAAGAGGGGCAATCAGCCCCAGCATTTT	TRBV6-2/TRBV6-3	TRBJ1-5	.	.
CASSLGGGENSPLHF	TGTGCCAGCAGCTTAGGCGGTGGGGAGAATTCACCCCTCCACTTT	TRBV7-2	TRBJ1-6	.	.
CATAEGASTDTQYF	TGTGCCACCGCCGAAGGGGCTAGCACAGATACGCAGTATTTT	TRBV7-2	TRBJ2-3	.	.
CASSGQMDTQYF	TGTGCCAGCAGCGGACAGATGGATACGCAGTATTTT	TRBV7-2	TRBJ2-3	.	many
CASSPGRVDPNSPLHF	TGTGCCAGCAGCCCCGGACGCGTAGATCCAAATTCACCCCTCCACTTT	TRBV7-6	TRBJ1-6	.	.
CASSFSRDRVRETQYF	TGTGCCAGCAGCTTTTCCCGGGACAGGGTTCGGGAGACCCAGTACTTC	TRBV7-4	TRBJ2-5	TRBD1	.
CASSADAPHGEQFF	TGCGCCAGCAGCGCGGACGCCCCCCACGGTGAGCAGTTCTTC	TRBV5-1	TRBJ2-1	.	few